What follows are 31 T cell receptor beta chains derived from one specimen sequenced in a study of blood T cell repertoires in COVID-19. TCRdb's copy holds only in-frame clones and misses some; the assay was immunoSEQ multiplex PCR. The sample yields 100,000 or so clones, over 85% seen once. Sequencing was performed on peripheral blood. These receptors were collected from an older man with acute or convalescent COVID-19.

The sample holds one count of this clone. V usage is TRBV6-5 and J usage is TRBJ2-3; 10 bases are shared with TRBD2. The germline V gene encodes CDR1 MNHEY and CDR2 SVGAGI. The CDR3 sequence is 14 residues long. V lost 7 bases to trimming and J lost 4 bases; unmatched junction nucleotides: 5. DNA of the CDR3: TGTGCCAGCACCACTAGCGGGGAATCAGATACGCAGTATTTT. Its protein product is CASTTSGESDTQYF.

The V gene is TRBV6-5, the J gene TRBJ1-1, with no clear D. V was pared by 8 bases and J by 0 bases, with 10 bases between. The germline CDR1 and CDR2 sequences are MNHEY and SVGAGI. CDR3 length equals 13 residues. CDR3 bases: TGTGCCAGCTCAACGGAGGTGAACACTGAAGCTTTCTTT. It is translated as CASSTEVNTEAFF.

The V call is TRBV28, the J call TRBJ1-1, with 8 bases lining up with TRBD1. The CDR3 is 14 residues long. Per germline, CDR1 MDHEN and CDR2 SYDVKM. The V and J ends lost 4 bases and 5 bases, in that order; junction bases with no gene match: 6. CDR3 protein: CASSYGQGGTEAFF. The CDR3 region has the DNA TGTGCCAGCAGTTACGGACAGGGAGGGACTGAAGCTTTCTTT.

V usage is TRBV27 and J usage is TRBJ2-7; 8 bases map to TRBD1. This CDR3 comprises 15 residues. Per the germline V gene, CDR1 is MNHEY and CDR2 is SMNVEV (reference sequence). Trimming took 6 bases from V and 0 from J; bases not matched to a gene: 7. The CDR3 loop reads CASRETGDFSYEQYF. CDR3 bases: TGTGCCAGCAGGGAGACAGGGGATTTCTCCTACGAGCAGTACTTC.

The chain is built from TRBV14 and TRBJ2-3; D is possibly TRBD2 (5 bases). V lost 0 bases and J 2 bases, leaving 9 bases between the germline ends. This CDR3 spans 15 amino acids. Germline V CDR1 and CDR2: SGHDN, FVKESK. The CDR3 nucleotides read TGTGCCAGCAGCCAAGATAGCGCCTTCACAGATACGCAGTATTTT. This translates into CASSQDSAFTDTQYF.

In DNA, the CDR3 is TGTGCCAGCAGTTACGCGGCAGCATATGGCTACACCTTC. Translated: CASSYAAAYGYTF. The chain combines TRBV6-5 with TRBJ1-2, with D hard to call. With 2 bases removed from V and 5 bases from J, the gap between germline ends came to 9 bases. CDR1 is MNHEY and CDR2 is SVGAGI in the germline V gene. The CDR3 length is 13 residues.

This clone came up once. V and J are TRBV2 and TRBJ2-2; TRBD2 agrees at 14 bases. In germline, CDR1 is SNHLY, CDR2 FYNNEI. The CDR3 has 16 amino acids. The ends lost 5 bases at V and 6 bases at J; junction bases unmatched: 5. The CDR3 here is CASSLGLAGAAGELFF. CDR3 bases: TGTGCCAGCAGTTTGGGACTAGCGGGAGCGGCCGGGGAGCTGTTTTTT.

In DNA, the CDR3 is TGCGCCAGCAGTCATCAGGGAACAGGCACCGGGGAGCTGTTTTTT. The encoded protein is CASSHQGTGTGELFF. This chain connects TRBV23-1 to TRBJ2-2, with TRBD1 as a possible D gene (5 bases). TRBV23-1 is given ORF status, its function remaining uncertain. The CDR3 has 15 amino acids. The germline V and J ends were trimmed by 3 bases and 4 bases, with 12 bases remaining between them.

This sequence joins TRBV27 and TRBJ2-7; 8 bases agree with TRBD2. Germline V gene sequence: CDR1 MNHEY, CDR2 SMNVEV (reference sequence). Losses at the gene ends were 2 bases for V and 4 bases for J; bases not matched to a gene: 7. The length of the CDR3 is 15 residues. This CDR3 reads CASSLGWRGVYEQYF. Written as DNA, the CDR3 is TGTGCCAGCAGTTTAGGGTGGCGGGGGGTTTACGAGCAGTACTTC.

J is TRBJ2-1 and V is TRBV6-1; D possibly corresponds to TRBD2 (6 bases). The V end lost 3 bases, the J end lost 6 bases, and 9 bases lay between the germline ends. CDR1 MNHNS and CDR2 SASEGT come from the germline V gene. This CDR3 has 13 amino acids. The CDR3 DNA is TGTGCCAGCAGTGAGGGACTTTCCAATGAGCAGTTCTTC. It specifies CASSEGLSNEQFF.

The chain couples TRBV9 to TRBJ1-1; the D gene is possibly TRBD1 (5 bases). CDR1 SGDLS and CDR2 YYNGEE come from the germline V gene. The CDR3 runs to 16 residues. Deletions cut 3 bases from V and 3 bases from J, with 18 bases between. This CDR3 is CASSGRVATGDTEAFF. In DNA, the CDR3 is TGTGCCAGCAGCGGCCGGGTAGCTACAGGAGACACTGAAGCTTTCTTT.

This chain connects TRBV30 to TRBJ1-3, with D maybe TRBD1 (6 bases). Trimming took 5 bases from V and 6 from J, leaving 11 bases between them. The CDR3 extends over 12 amino acids. Per germline, CDR1 GTSNPN and CDR2 SVGIG (reference sequence). CDR3 sequence reads: CAWGQTANTIYF. The CDR3, as DNA: TGTGCCTGGGGACAGACTGCAAACACCATATATTTT.

V gene TRBV11-3 combines with J gene TRBJ2-1, with D possibly matching TRBD1 (5 bases). The CDR3 extends over 12 amino acids. Germline lookup yields CDR1 SGHNT and CDR2 YENEEA. Trimming cost V 5 bases and J 6 bases, with 8 bases left between them. The CDR3 sequence is CASSLRVNEQFF. The CDR3 nucleotides are TGTGCCAGCAGCCTCAGGGTCAATGAGCAGTTCTTC.

This clone occurred once. The J gene is TRBJ1-5, the V gene TRBV6-5; tentatively, D is TRBD1 (5 bases). This CDR3 is built from 16 residues. Trimming removed 0 bases from V and 4 bases from J, with 13 bases in between. Germline loops: CDR1 MNHEY, CDR2 SVGAGI. This chain's CDR3 is CASSYSTRGQNQPQHF. As DNA, the CDR3 is TGTGCCAGCAGTTACTCGACGCGCGGACAAAATCAGCCCCAGCATTTT.

This sequence joins TRBV3-1 (or the pseudogene TRBV3-2) and TRBJ2-1, with TRBD2 matching over 9 bases. V trimming: 1 base; J trimming: 7 bases; junction bases outside the gene matches: 8. The CDR3 has 16 amino acids. Germline V CDR1 and CDR2: LGHDT, YNNKEL (reference sequence). The CDR3 sequence is CASSQASGKVINEQFF. As DNA, the CDR3 is TGTGCCAGCAGCCAAGCTAGCGGGAAGGTTATTAATGAGCAGTTCTTC.

The chain combines TRBV11-1 with TRBJ2-3; D is unresolved. CDR1 is SGHAT and CDR2 is FQDESV in the germline V gene (reference sequence). V was trimmed by 1 base and J by 0 bases, leaving 8 bases between them. The CDR3 contains 15 residues. CDR3: CASSLVLQSTDTQYF. The CDR3 nucleotides are TGTGCCAGCAGCTTAGTTCTCCAGAGCACAGATACGCAGTATTTT.

The rearrangement links TRBV19 to TRBJ2-1, with 7 bases fitting TRBD2. V shed 8 bases, J shed 9 bases, and the junction held 10 bases outside the gene matches. Germline-derived CDR1 and CDR2 are LNHDA and SQIVND (reference sequence). The CDR3 is 13 residues long. Here the CDR3 DNA reads TGTGCCAGTTCGAATAGCGGGTGGGGTGAGCAGTTCTTC. Its protein product is CASSNSGWGEQFF.

The chain uses TRBV6-2 or TRBV6-3 and TRBJ1-4; D may be TRBD1 (5 bases). CDR1 is MNHEY and CDR2 is SVGEGT in the germline V gene. The CDR3 has 15 residues. V was cut by 4 bases and J by 3 bases, with 12 bases left in between. CDR3 sequence: CASSSRGQANEKLFF. The CDR3 bases are TGTGCCAGCAGTTCTAGGGGCCAGGCTAATGAAAAACTGTTTTTT.

V and J are TRBV11-3 and TRBJ2-7; 8 bases match TRBD2. This CDR3 has 15 amino acids. The V gene end was trimmed by 5 bases and the J gene end by 0 bases; junction bases not matched to a gene: 6. CDR1 and CDR2 (germline): SGHNT, YENEEA. Here the CDR3 reads CASSPAGGSSYEQYF. In DNA form, the CDR3 reads TGTGCCAGCAGCCCCGCGGGGGGTTCCTCCTACGAGCAGTACTTC. The full variable domain, completed using reference TRBV11-3 and TRBJ2-7, is EAGVVQSPRYKIIEKKQPVAFWCNPISGHNTLYWYLQNLGQGPELLIRYENEEAVDDSQLPKDRFSAERLKGVDSTLKIQPAELGDSAVYLCASSPAGGSSYEQYFGPGTRLTVT.

This chain's CDR3 is CASSYSRAGGYEQYF. The CDR3 DNA reads as TGTGCCAGCAGTTACTCGAGGGCAGGGGGCTACGAGCAGTACTTC. V gene TRBV6-5 combines with J gene TRBJ2-7; 7 bases line up with TRBD1. Germline CDR1 MNHEY, CDR2 SVGAGI. Unmatched junction bases numbered 5, after V lost 0 bases and J lost 3 bases. This CDR3 region has 15 residues.

The chain has TRBV21-1 and TRBJ2-3; the table's TRBD2 call for D was not verified on the DNA. TRBV21-1 is an annotated pseudogene. The CDR3 loop spans 20 amino acids. The CDR3 nucleotides read TGTGCCAGCAGCAAAGAGGGGGATATTAGACTAGCGGGAGGTACAGATACGCAGTATTTT. Encoded protein: CASSKEGDIRLAGGTDTQYF.

J is TRBJ1-4 and V is TRBV19, with a tentative D call TRBD1 (6 bases). The CDR3 is 17 amino acids. The V and J ends lost 3 bases and 4 bases respectively, with 18 bases between them. CDR1 is LNHDA and CDR2 is SQIVND in the germline V gene (reference sequence). The DNA for the CDR3 is TGTGCCAGTAGTATGCGCCCGGACAGATGGGGTAATGAAAAACTGTTTTTT. Translating it yields CASSMRPDRWGNEKLFF.

The gene calls are TRBV14 and TRBJ2-5; 13 bases fit TRBD2. Trimming cost V 5 bases and J 5 bases; bases outside gene matches: 8. The germline V gene encodes CDR1 SGHDN and CDR2 FVKESK. The CDR3 has 16 amino acids. The CDR3 DNA is TGTGCCAGCAGCAGGACTAGCGGGGGCCGCCGGGAGACCCAGTACTTC. It is translated as CASSRTSGGRRETQYF.

In DNA form, the CDR3 reads TGTGCCAGCAGTCCCGGGACAGGGTCCTACAATGAGCAGTTCTTC. Amino acid sequence: CASSPGTGSYNEQFF. The chain combines TRBV6-4 with TRBJ2-1, with 9 bases aligning to TRBD1. J lost 1 base, V lost 5 bases, and 3 bases had no gene match. Germline V CDR1 and CDR2: MRHNA, SNTAGT. The CDR3 totals 15 residues.

The rearrangement uses TRBV10-2 and TRBJ1-1, with D possibly being TRBD1 (5 bases). Germline V gene sequence: CDR1 WSHSY, CDR2 SAAADI. The CDR3 length is 14 residues. The V end was cut by 6 bases, the J end by 4 bases, with 15 bases between. The CDR3 region has the DNA TGCGCCAGCAGGGAAATCACAGGCTCCACTGAAGCTTTCTTT. Protein sequence: CASREITGSTEAFF.

The chain carries TRBV19 and TRBJ2-1; weak D call: TRBD2 (6 bases). The CDR3 loop spans 17 amino acids. Per germline, CDR1 LNHDA and CDR2 SQIVND (reference sequence). V was clipped by 6 bases and J by 2 bases, with 20 bases between them. The CDR3 sequence: CASRGFAGTGTYNEQFF. The CDR3 DNA is TGTGCCAGTAGGGGGTTCGCCGGGACTGGAACCTACAATGAGCAGTTCTTC.

This clone was counted ten times or more. This sequence joins TRBV10-1 and TRBJ1-2, with 7 bases lining up with TRBD1. CDR1 WNHNN and CDR2 SYGVQD come from the germline V gene (reference sequence). The trim removed 4 bases at V and 5 bases at J, leaving 1 base unmatched. The CDR3 length is 12 residues. In nucleotides, the CDR3 is TGCGCCAGCAGTGGACAGGGTTATGGCTACACCTTC. It yields the protein CASSGQGYGYTF.

V and J are TRBV5-5 and TRBJ2-3, with 7 nucleotides matching TRBD1. From germline, CDR1 is SGHKS and CDR2 YYEKEE (reference sequence). V lost 5 bases and J lost 2; bases outside the gene matches: 5. The CDR3 extends over 14 amino acids. CDR3 in amino acids: CASRTGTATDTQYF. The CDR3 DNA is TGTGCCAGCAGGACCGGGACAGCCACAGATACGCAGTATTTT.

The chain carries TRBV4-1 and TRBJ2-3; the D is unclear. This CDR3 is built from 14 residues. The germline V gene has CDR1 MGHRA and CDR2 YSYEKL. V was clipped by 8 bases and J by 0 bases, with 12 bases between them. Here the CDR3 reads CASAYSSSTDTQYF. In DNA form, the CDR3 reads TGCGCCAGCGCTTACTCCTCTAGCACAGATACGCAGTATTTT.

The chain uses TRBV27 and TRBJ1-1; 9 positions agree with TRBD1. Looked up from germline, CDR1 is MNHEY and CDR2 is SMNVEV (reference sequence). The J segment lost 3 bases and the V segment lost 5 bases, leaving 4 bases of the junction unmatched. The CDR3 loop spans 14 amino acids. CDR3 DNA: TGTGCCAGCAGTCGCCGGGACAGGGACACTGAAGCTTTCTTT. It translates to CASSRRDRDTEAFF.

The chain has TRBV25-1 and TRBJ2-1; 7 bases map to TRBD2. This CDR3 comprises 15 residues. The trim removed 0 bases at V and 7 bases at J, leaving 6 bases unmatched. Germline-derived CDR1 and CDR2 are MGHDK and SYGVNS. CDR3 region: CASSEYEGSGNEQFF. The CDR3 nucleotides read TGTGCCAGCAGTGAATATGAGGGTAGCGGGAATGAGCAGTTCTTC.